Below are 19 T cell receptor beta chains sequenced from a single sample in a study of blood T cell repertoires in COVID-19. Sequencing was performed with immunoSEQ multiplex PCR; in TCRdb, only in-frame clones are kept and a portion is missing. The sample shows about 250,000 clones, about 86% of them seen only once. Sequencing was carried out using peripheral blood. These receptor sequences come from a man older than 75 with acute or convalescent COVID-19.

This chain connects TRBV5-4 to TRBJ1-4; tentative D call: TRBD1 (6 bases). Germline CDR1 reads SGHNT; CDR2 reads YYREEE (reference sequence). The V end lost 3 bases, the J end lost 8 bases, and 14 bases lay between the germline ends. CDR3 length: 14 amino acids. CDR3 in amino acids: CASSSDRFGEKLFF. In DNA form, the CDR3 reads TGTGCCAGCAGCTCTGACAGGTTTGGGGAAAAACTGTTTTTT.

This chain uses TRBV29-1 with TRBJ1-1; D gene uncertain. The V and J ends lost 5 bases and 0 bases respectively, with 13 bases between them. Germline CDR1 is SQVTM and CDR2 is ANQGSEA. CDR3 length equals 14 residues. The CDR3 DNA reads as TGCAGCGTTTTGAGTGCCGAGTTGAACACTGAAGCTTTCTTT. It is translated as CSVLSAELNTEAFF.

The chain carries TRBV18 and TRBJ2-5; perhaps TRBD1 as D (6 bases). Germline CDR1 is KGHSH and CDR2 is LQKENI. The CDR3 runs to 16 residues. The ends were cut back, 5 bases at V and 0 bases at J, with 16 bases in the middle. This chain's CDR3 is CASSLLQGRHQETQYF. Here the CDR3 DNA reads TGTGCCAGCTCATTACTACAGGGAAGACACCAAGAGACCCAGTACTTC. The full variable domain, with the rest looked up from reference TRBV18 and TRBJ2-5, is NAGVMQNPRHLVRRRGQEARLRCSPMKGHSHVYWYRQLPEEGLKFMVYLQKENIIDESGMPKERFSAEFPKEGPSILRIQQVVRGDSAAYFCASSLLQGRHQETQYFGPGTRLLVL.

The V call is TRBV12-5, the J call TRBJ1-3, with 9 bases that match TRBD1. This CDR3 contains 18 residues. Germline V lookup: CDR1 LGHNT, CDR2 FRNRAP. V shed 1 base and J 4 bases; nucleotides not matched to a gene: 11. CDR3 protein: CASGLAGTGSIEGNTIYF. The CDR3 coding sequence is TGTGCTAGTGGTTTGGCCGGGACAGGGTCGATAGAGGGAAACACCATATATTTT. The full variable domain, rest sourced from reference TRBV12-5 and TRBJ1-3, is DARVTQTPRHKVTEMGQEVTMRCQPILGHNTVFWYRQTMMQGLELLAYFRNRAPLDDSGMPKDRFSAEMPDATLATLKIQPSEPRDSAVYFCASGLAGTGSIEGNTIYFGEGSWLTVV.

The chain is built from TRBV15 and TRBJ2-6; 11 nucleotides agree with TRBD1. V shed 2 bases, J shed 4 bases, and the junction held 7 bases outside the gene matches. This CDR3 has 18 amino acids. Germline loops: CDR1 LNHNV, CDR2 YYDKDF (reference sequence). Here the CDR3 reads CATSRRGQGAQGANVLTF. The DNA of the CDR3 is TGTGCCACCAGCAGACGAGGACAGGGGGCGCAAGGGGCCAACGTCCTGACTTTC.

The chain links TRBV10-3 to TRBJ2-7; TRBD1 aligns across 10 bases. Germline CDR1 is ENHRY and CDR2 is SYGVKD. There are 14 residues in the CDR3. J was trimmed by 7 bases and V by 5 bases; bases with no gene match: 8. This CDR3 is CAISPGQGTWEQYF. In nucleotides, the CDR3 is TGTGCCATCAGTCCGGGACAGGGGACTTGGGAGCAGTACTTC.

The chain employs TRBV18 and TRBJ2-7, with a weak D call TRBD1 (6 bases). Germline CDR1 and CDR2: KGHSH and LQKENI. Trimming removed 8 bases from V and 4 bases from J, with 15 bases in between. The CDR3 loop spans 13 amino acids. The CDR3 is CASARLDSYEQYF. CDR3 coding DNA: TGTGCCAGCGCCCGGTTGGACAGTTACGAGCAGTACTTC.

The CDR3, as DNA: TGTGCCAGTTGGGACAGGACCCTCTATGGCTACACCTTC. It specifies CASWDRTLYGYTF. The chain combines TRBV19 with TRBJ1-2, with TRBD1 matching 8 bases. In germline, CDR1 is LNHDA, CDR2 SQIVND (reference sequence). CDR3 length equals 13 residues. Unmatched junction bases numbered 6, after V lost 8 bases and J lost 4 bases. The complete variable domain, with remaining parts taken from reference TRBV19 and TRBJ1-2, reads DGGITQSPKYLFRKEGQNVTLSCEQNLNHDAMYWYRQDPGQGLRLIYYSQIVNDFQKGDIAEGYSVSREKKESFPLTVTSAQKNPTAFYLCASWDRTLYGYTFGSGTRLTVV.

The chain recombines TRBV13 with TRBJ1-6, with D perhaps matching TRBD1 (5 bases). The CDR3 has 16 residues. V was shortened by 2 bases and J by 3 bases, with 11 bases between the two germline ends. Germline CDR1 is PRHDT and CDR2 is FYEKMQ (reference sequence). CDR3: CASSLRRDYYNSPLHF. The CDR3 DNA sequence: TGTGCCAGCAGCTTACGGAGGGACTACTATAATTCACCCCTCCACTTT.

The chain's CDR3 is CASSGSPSEQYF. CDR3 nucleotide sequence: TGTGCCAGCTCAGGTTCCCCCAGCGAGCAGTACTTC. This chain uses TRBV25-1 with TRBJ2-7; D gene ambiguous. The CDR3 extends over 12 amino acids. V shed 8 bases and J shed 6 bases, with 14 bases lying between them. The germline gives CDR1 MGHDK, CDR2 SYGVNS.

This sequence joins TRBV27 and TRBJ1-6, with D unresolved. The CDR3 runs to 17 residues. Looked up from germline, CDR1 is MNHEY and CDR2 is SMNVEV (reference sequence). Trimming took 5 bases from V and 5 from J, leaving 19 bases between them. The DNA of the CDR3 is TGTGCCAGCAGTAGCGCCTGGCTAGTGGCTGATAATTCACCCCTCCACTTT. Translating gives CASSSAWLVADNSPLHF.

V is TRBV4-2 and J is TRBJ2-3; TRBD1 matches at 8 bases. Germline V gene sequence: CDR1 LGHNA, CDR2 YNFKEQ. V lost 4 bases and J lost 6; bases outside the gene matches: 6. CDR3 length: 14 residues. DNA for the CDR3: TGTGCCAGCAGCCTAAGCCGACAGGGGGATACGCAGTATTTT. This sequence encodes CASSLSRQGDTQYF.

The chain employs TRBV18 and TRBJ2-7, with 7 bases identical to TRBD1. The CDR3 has 17 residues. Trimming took 2 bases from V and 3 from J; bases not matched to a gene: 13. Germline V gene sequence: CDR1 KGHSH, CDR2 LQKENI. The CDR3 nucleotides read TGTGCCAGCTCACCAAGAGGCAGCCCGGGACAGAACTACGAGCAGTACTTC. Amino acid sequence: CASSPRGSPGQNYEQYF.

The chain is built from TRBV13 and TRBJ2-3; 14 nucleotides match TRBD2. This CDR3 comprises 20 residues. The V and J ends lost 5 bases and 2 bases, in that order; junction bases with no gene match: 15. CDR1 PRHDT and CDR2 FYEKMQ come from the germline V gene (reference sequence). The CDR3 reads CASSMLFGTSGGSDTDTQYF. The CDR3, as DNA: TGTGCCAGCAGCATGCTATTCGGGACTAGCGGGGGTTCGGACACAGATACGCAGTATTTT. Looking up the rest from reference TRBV13 and TRBJ2-3 gives the full variable domain: AAGVIQSPRHLIKEKRETATLKCYPIPRHDTVYWYQQGPGQDPQFLISFYEKMQSDKGSIPDRFSAQQFSDYHSELNMSSLELGDSALYFCASSMLFGTSGGSDTDTQYFGPGTRLTVL.

The chain couples TRBV28 to TRBJ1-5; TRBD1 aligns across 8 bases. The germline V gene encodes CDR1 MDHEN and CDR2 SYDVKM. V gave up 10 bases and J gave up 7 bases; unmatched junction bases: 9. CDR3 length: 13 residues. In DNA form, the CDR3 reads TGTGCCATCAGGGGGCAAGTTGGACAGCCCCAGCATTTT. It encodes CAIRGQVGQPQHF. Combining the CDR3 with reference TRBV28 and TRBJ1-5 gives the whole variable domain DVKVTQSSRYLVKRTGEKVFLECVQDMDHENMFWYRQDPGLGLRLIYFSYDVKMKEKGDIPEGYSVSREKKERFSLILESASTNQTSMYLCAIRGQVGQPQHFGDGTRLSIL.

A single count supports this clone. CDR3 residues: CASIKTFNEQFF. CDR3 in DNA: TGTGCCAGTATAAAAACATTCAATGAGCAGTTCTTC. The chain has TRBV21-1 and TRBJ2-1; TRBD1 is taken as the D call from the table, unchecked against the DNA. TRBV21-1 is listed as a pseudogene. The CDR3 totals 12 residues.

This sequence joins TRBV7-2 and TRBJ2-1; 7 nucleotides line up with TRBD2. Per germline, CDR1 SGHTA and CDR2 FQGNSA. The CDR3 loop spans 15 amino acids. The V gene end was trimmed by 2 bases and the J gene end by 7 bases; junction bases not matched to a gene: 8. The chain's CDR3 is CASSLSLAVPNEQFF. The CDR3 coding sequence is TGTGCCAGCAGCTTAAGCCTAGCGGTACCTAATGAGCAGTTCTTC. The variable domain in full, with the rest retrieved from reference TRBV7-2 and TRBJ2-1, is GAGVSQSPSNKVTEKGKDVELRCDPISGHTALYWYRQSLGQGLEFLIYFQGNSAPDKSGLPSDRFSAERTGGSVSTLTIQRTQQEDSAVYLCASSLSLAVPNEQFFGPGTRLTVL.

The CDR3 bases are TGTGCCAGCAGTGAACTCAGGGGAAGTGCCACTAATGAAAAACTGTTTTTT. It is translated as CASSELRGSATNEKLFF. The chain employs TRBV2 and TRBJ1-4; possibly TRBD1 for D (6 bases). Germline CDR1 SNHLY, CDR2 FYNNEI. The V end lost 2 bases, the J end lost 2 bases, and 15 bases lay between the germline ends. This CDR3 comprises 17 residues.

The CDR3 loop reads CASSLLGGGEQYF. CDR3 in DNA: TGTGCCAGCAGCTTATTAGGTGGAGGAGAGCAGTACTTC. The rearrangement uses TRBV7-8 and TRBJ2-7, with D perhaps matching TRBD2 (5 bases). The V end was cut by 2 bases, the J end by 7 bases, with 12 bases between. This CDR3 spans 13 amino acids. Germline V gene lookup returns CDR1 SGHVS and CDR2 FQNEAQ.